This T cell receptor beta chain was recorded in a study of cytomegalovirus exposure and HLA in healthy donors. The germline V gene encodes CDR1 LGHNA and CDR2 YSLEER. V lost 0 bases and J 5 bases, leaving 7 bases between the germline ends. This CDR3 region has 13 residues. Vbeta (60) and Jbeta (13) primers were used in the PCR. Using immunoSEQ multiplex PCR, the repertoire was profiled, and TCRdb retains in-frame clones only, with some absent. The table has about 200,000 clones, 81% seen once. The material sequenced was PBMCs. This chain connects TRBV4-3 to TRBJ2-5, with D perhaps matching TRBD1 (5 bases). This clonotype was obtained from a middle-aged man in good health and CMV-seropositive. Written as DNA, the CDR3 is TGCGCCAGCAGCCAAGACAGGGCGGAGACCCAGTACTTC. It is translated as CASSQDRAETQYF.